This entry lists 15 T cell receptor beta chains sequenced from one sample in a study of shared clonotypes between healthy human individuals. Only in-frame clones appear in the TCRdb table, and some are missing; sequencing was by immunoSEQ multiplex PCR. The table includes a few million clones, 90% to 95% detected once. Sequencing input: naive CD4+ T cells from PBMCs. Regarding subset: CD45RA+ positively selected. These receptors were collected from a man aged 18 to 29 in good health. Some clones in this sample may be carry-over from other donors' samples.

V usage is TRBV18 and J usage is TRBJ2-1; 10 bases agree with TRBD1. V was pared by 5 bases and J by 12 bases, with 7 bases of the junction left unmatched. The CDR3 covers 13 residues. Germline values: CDR1 KGHSH, CDR2 LQKENI. CDR3 sequence (DNA): TGTGCCAGCTCATCGGACAGGGGGTCGGGGCAGTTCTTC. Protein sequence: CASSSDRGSGQFF.

The V and J genes are TRBV2 and TRBJ1-5; D may be TRBD1 (5 bases). Germline V gene sequence: CDR1 SNHLY, CDR2 FYNNEI. V lost 10 bases and J 7 bases, leaving 20 bases between the germline ends. The CDR3 consists of 14 residues. The CDR3 DNA follows: TGTGCCACCCGATTGGCAGGGTGGGACCAGCCCCAGCATTTT. Translated: CATRLAGWDQPQHF.

This clone was counted a single time. The chain combines TRBV30 with TRBJ2-3; the match to TRBD1 covers 8 bases. The CDR3 loop spans 14 amino acids. CDR1 GTSNPN and CDR2 SVGIG come from the germline V gene (reference sequence). After removal of 7 bases from V and 3 bases from J, the junction contained 9 bases not matched to a gene. The CDR3 region has the DNA TGTGCCTTGGCCCCGGGACAGGTTACAGATACGCAGTATTTT. It codes for CALAPGQVTDTQYF.

This rearrangement joins TRBV11-2 to TRBJ2-7; a possible D gene is TRBD2 (6 bases). V lost 10 bases, J lost 3 bases, and 22 bases lay in between. CDR1 SGHAT and CDR2 FQNNGV come from the germline V gene. CDR3 size: 15 residues. The CDR3 region has the DNA TGTGCCACCAACTCCCCGGATCAGGGACTCTACGAGCAGTACTTC. Its translation: CATNSPDQGLYEQYF.

J is TRBJ1-3 and V is TRBV11-3; no firm D call. Per germline, CDR1 SGHNT and CDR2 YENEEA. The CDR3 has 12 amino acids. V lost 10 bases and J lost 8, with 15 bases in between. The DNA of the CDR3 is TGTGCCACCCGACCCCCGGTGGACACCATATATTTT. It is translated as CATRPPVDTIYF.

The chain combines TRBV27 with TRBJ2-7; TRBD1 aligns across 10 bases. With 6 bases clipped from V and 6 bases from J, the junction kept 8 bases outside the gene matches. CDR3 size: 14 residues. CDR1 and CDR2 from the germline V gene are MNHEY and SMNVEV (reference sequence). CDR3 in DNA: TGTGCCAGCAGAAAGGACAGGGGGGATCGCGAGCAGTACTTC. It codes for CASRKDRGDREQYF.

The CDR3 sequence: CASSPPGEPYEQYF. The CDR3 region has the DNA TGCGCCAGCAGCCCCCCCGGGGAGCCCTACGAGCAGTACTTC. This chain uses TRBV5-1 with TRBJ2-7; perhaps TRBD2 as D (5 bases). V was shortened by 4 bases and J by 2 bases, with 13 bases between the two germline ends. The CDR3 extends over 14 amino acids. Germline-derived CDR1 and CDR2 are SGHRS and YFSETQ.

The CDR3 region is CASSLVFRGGAYEQYF. Here the CDR3 DNA reads TGTGCCAGCAGCTTAGTATTTCGGGGCGGTGCCTACGAGCAGTACTTC. The chain uses TRBV11-2 and TRBJ2-7; D possibly uses TRBD1 or TRBD2 (5 bases each). Per the germline V gene, CDR1 is SGHAT and CDR2 is FQNNGV. V gave up 1 base and J gave up 2 bases, with 15 bases separating them. The CDR3 is 16 amino acids.

As to this clone: The same CDR3 arises from other DNA sequences in this sample as well. The chain carries TRBV28 and TRBJ2-2; D call uncertain. Trimming removed 5 bases at V and 4 bases at J, with 8 bases between. The CDR3 covers 13 residues. Germline V gene lookup returns CDR1 MDHEN and CDR2 SYDVKM. CDR3 amino acids: CASSLVGTGELFF. The CDR3 DNA is TGTGCCAGCAGTCTGGTGGGCACCGGGGAGCTGTTTTTT.

This clone appeared once. The chain recombines TRBV4-2 with TRBJ2-5, with no clear D. Germline CDR1 and CDR2: LGHNA and YNFKEQ. The V and J ends lost 1 base and 2 bases respectively, with 17 bases between them. The CDR3 consists of 17 residues. The CDR3 loop is CASSQAPSRTTQETQYF. DNA for the CDR3: TGTGCCAGCAGCCAAGCCCCTTCGCGTACAACTCAAGAGACCCAGTACTTC.

The chain has TRBV6-6 and TRBJ2-5; 9 bases match TRBD1. Germline values: CDR1 MNHNY, CDR2 SVGAGI (reference sequence). With V trimmed by 2 bases and J by 4 bases, 2 bases remained unmatched. The CDR3 extends over 14 amino acids. This chain's CDR3 is CASSYTGGRETQYF. In DNA form, the CDR3 reads TGTGCCAGCAGTTACACAGGGGGCAGAGAGACCCAGTACTTC.

The CDR3 region has the DNA TGTGCCAGTAGTCCGGGGGGCGGGAGATCCATCGAGCAGTACTTC. This gives the protein CASSPGGGRSIEQYF. V usage is TRBV19 and J usage is TRBJ2-7; a weak D match, TRBD2 (7 bases). The V gene lost 5 bases and the J gene lost 6 bases, with 20 bases spanning the gap. CDR3 length equals 15 residues. The germline gives CDR1 LNHDA, CDR2 SQIVND (reference sequence).

A word on this clone: Other DNA sequences of this sample code for an identical CDR3. DNA for the CDR3: TGCGCCAGCAGCTTGGAACAGGGGGTAACTGAAGCTTTCTTT. Protein: CASSLEQGVTEAFF. The chain uses TRBV5-1 and TRBJ1-1; the match to TRBD1 covers 8 bases. V lost 0 bases and J lost 5; bases outside the gene matches: 3. The germline CDR1 and CDR2 sequences are SGHRS and YFSETQ. This CDR3 comprises 14 residues.

The chain is built from TRBV11-2 and TRBJ1-3, with 7 bases identical to TRBD1. Germline values: CDR1 SGHAT, CDR2 FQNNGV. Trimming cost V 4 bases and J 0 bases; bases outside gene matches: 3. CDR3 size: 15 residues. The CDR3 here is CASSWDRISGNTIYF. The CDR3 bases are TGTGCCAGCAGCTGGGACAGAATCTCTGGAAACACCATATATTTT.

J is TRBJ2-1 and V is TRBV25-1; the match to TRBD2 covers 8 bases. Losses at the gene ends were 5 bases for V and 2 bases for J; bases not matched to a gene: 5. CDR3 length equals 15 residues. The germline gives CDR1 MGHDK, CDR2 SYGVNS. CDR3 sequence reads: CASSSTGGPYNEQFF. The CDR3 DNA reads TGTGCCAGCAGTTCAACGGGAGGGCCCTACAATGAGCAGTTCTTC.